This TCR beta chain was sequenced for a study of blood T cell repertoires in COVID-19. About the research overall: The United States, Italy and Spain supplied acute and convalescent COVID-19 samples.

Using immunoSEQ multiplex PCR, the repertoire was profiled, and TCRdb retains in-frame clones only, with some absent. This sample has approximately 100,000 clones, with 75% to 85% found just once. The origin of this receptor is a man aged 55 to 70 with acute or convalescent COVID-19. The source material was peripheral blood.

The DNA for the CDR3 is TGTGCCAGTAGTGCGCCCAGGGGGAATCGGCAAACCGGCTACACCTTC. It translates to CASSAPRGNRQTGYTF. The V gene is TRBV19, the J gene TRBJ1-2, with TRBD1 matching over 7 bases. Germline assignment: CDR1 LNHDA and CDR2 SQIVND (reference sequence). The CDR3 covers 16 residues. Losses at the gene ends were 5 bases for V and 8 bases for J; bases not matched to a gene: 17. Combining the CDR3 with reference TRBV19 and TRBJ1-2 gives the whole variable domain DGGITQSPKYLFRKEGQNVTLSCEQNLNHDAMYWYRQDPGQGLRLIYYSQIVNDFQKGDIAEGYSVSREKKESFPLTVTSAQKNPTAFYLCASSAPRGNRQTGYTFGSGTRLTVV.